This T cell receptor beta chain was profiled in a study of graft-versus-host responses after intestinal transplantation. Concerning this clone itself: The antigen is not known.

Assay used: immunoSEQ multiplex PCR; TCRdb lists only in-frame clones, some missing. The sample carries nearly 110,000 clones, about 87% recorded once. The receptor comes from a human donor who was the organ donor for an intestinal transplant. The sample in question was unstimulated CD4+ T cells sorted from spleen or lymph node cells, obtained before transplant.

CDR3 DNA sequence: TGTGCCAGCAGTTCAGATACCGGCTCTTGGAAACGGCTGTTTTTT. Translation: CASSSDTGSWKRLFF. J is TRBJ1-4 and V is TRBV27, with D unresolved. The germline V gene has CDR1 MNHEY and CDR2 SMNVEV (reference sequence). The CDR3 totals 15 residues. With 4 bases removed from V and 14 bases from J, the gap between germline ends came to 23 bases.